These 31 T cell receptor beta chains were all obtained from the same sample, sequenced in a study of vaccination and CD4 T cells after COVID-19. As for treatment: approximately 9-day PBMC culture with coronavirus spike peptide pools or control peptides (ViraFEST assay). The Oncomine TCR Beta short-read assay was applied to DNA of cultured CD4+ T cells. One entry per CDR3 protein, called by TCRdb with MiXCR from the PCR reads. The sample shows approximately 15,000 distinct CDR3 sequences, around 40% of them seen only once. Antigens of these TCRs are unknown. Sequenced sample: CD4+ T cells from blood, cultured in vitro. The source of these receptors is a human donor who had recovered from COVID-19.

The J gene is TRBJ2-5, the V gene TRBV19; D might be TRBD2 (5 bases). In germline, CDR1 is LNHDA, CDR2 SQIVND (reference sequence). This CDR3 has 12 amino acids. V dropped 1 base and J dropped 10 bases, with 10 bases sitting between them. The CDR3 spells CASSIGTAFQYF. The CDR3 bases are TGTGCCAGTAGTATAGGGACTGCTTTCCAGTACTTC.

The CDR3 sequence is CSGGEGTDTQYF. The CDR3 DNA is TGCAGTGGGGGAGAGGGCACAGATACGCAGTATTTT. This chain links TRBV20-1 with TRBJ2-3; D possibly corresponds to TRBD2 (5 bases). In germline, CDR1 is DFQATT, CDR2 SNEGSKA (reference sequence). The germline V and J ends were trimmed by 7 bases and 1 base, with 9 bases remaining between them. CDR3 length: 12 residues.

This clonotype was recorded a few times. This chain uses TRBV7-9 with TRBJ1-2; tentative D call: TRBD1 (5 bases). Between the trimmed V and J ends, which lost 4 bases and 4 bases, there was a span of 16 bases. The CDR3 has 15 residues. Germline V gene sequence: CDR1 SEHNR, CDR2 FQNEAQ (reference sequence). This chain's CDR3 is CASSSNFDSLYGYTF. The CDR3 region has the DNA TGTGCCAGCAGCTCAAACTTCGACAGTCTCTATGGCTACACCTTC.

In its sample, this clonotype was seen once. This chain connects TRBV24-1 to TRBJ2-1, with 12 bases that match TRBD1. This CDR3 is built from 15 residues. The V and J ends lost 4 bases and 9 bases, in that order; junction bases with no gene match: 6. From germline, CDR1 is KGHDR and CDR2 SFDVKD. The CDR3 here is CATSDHRDRGREQFF. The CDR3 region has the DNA TGTGCCACCAGTGACCATCGGGACAGGGGGCGTGAGCAGTTCTTC.

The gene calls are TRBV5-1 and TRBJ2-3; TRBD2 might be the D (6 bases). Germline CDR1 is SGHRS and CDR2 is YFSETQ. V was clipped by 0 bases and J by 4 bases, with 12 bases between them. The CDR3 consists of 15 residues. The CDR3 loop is CASSLAGGTPDTQYF. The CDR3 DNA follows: TGCGCCAGCAGCTTGGCGGGCGGGACCCCAGATACGCAGTATTTT.

CDR3 bases: TGCAGTGCCGATACGGGGATAGCGGGAGTTGGCTCCTACGAGCAGTACTTC. As protein: CSADTGIAGVGSYEQYF. V and J are TRBV20-1 and TRBJ2-7; 9 bases agree with TRBD2. Losses at the gene ends were 6 bases for V and 0 bases for J; bases not matched to a gene: 15. CDR3 length: 17 residues. The germline V gene encodes CDR1 DFQATT and CDR2 SNEGSKA (reference sequence).

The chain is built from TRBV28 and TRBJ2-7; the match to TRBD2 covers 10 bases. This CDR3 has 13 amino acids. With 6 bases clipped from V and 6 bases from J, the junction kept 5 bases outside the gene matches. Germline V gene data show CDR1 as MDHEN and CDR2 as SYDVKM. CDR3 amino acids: CASRRRTSGEQYF. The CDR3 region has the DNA TGTGCCAGCAGGCGTCGGACTAGCGGCGAGCAGTACTTC.

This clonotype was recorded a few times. This chain's CDR3 is CASSQDLDREAFF. In nucleotides, the CDR3 is TGCGCCAGCAGCCAAGATTTGGACAGAGAAGCTTTCTTT. This chain joins TRBV4-3 and TRBJ1-1; possible D gene TRBD1, 6 bases. The CDR3 length is 13 residues. CDR1 and CDR2 (germline): LGHNA, YSLEER. V lost 0 bases and J lost 8, with 10 bases in between.

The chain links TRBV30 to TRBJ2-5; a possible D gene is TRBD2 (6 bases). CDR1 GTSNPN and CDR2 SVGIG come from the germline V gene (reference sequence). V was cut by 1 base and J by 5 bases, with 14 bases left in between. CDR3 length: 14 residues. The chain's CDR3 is CAWSDAGLRETQYF. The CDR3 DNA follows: TGTGCCTGGAGTGACGCGGGGCTCCGGGAGACCCAGTACTTC.

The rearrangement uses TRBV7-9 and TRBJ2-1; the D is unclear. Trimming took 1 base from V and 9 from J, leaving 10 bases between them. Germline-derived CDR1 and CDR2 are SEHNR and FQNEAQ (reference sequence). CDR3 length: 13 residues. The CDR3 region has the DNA TGTGCCAGCAGCTTAGTTCGGATCACTGAGCAGTTCTTC. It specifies CASSLVRITEQFF.

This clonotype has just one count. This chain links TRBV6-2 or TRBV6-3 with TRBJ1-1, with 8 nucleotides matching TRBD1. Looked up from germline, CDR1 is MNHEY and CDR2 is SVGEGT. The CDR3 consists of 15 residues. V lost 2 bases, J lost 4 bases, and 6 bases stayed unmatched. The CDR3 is CASSYGDRRTTEAFF. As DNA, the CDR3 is TGTGCCAGCAGTTACGGGGACAGGCGGACCACTGAAGCTTTCTTT.

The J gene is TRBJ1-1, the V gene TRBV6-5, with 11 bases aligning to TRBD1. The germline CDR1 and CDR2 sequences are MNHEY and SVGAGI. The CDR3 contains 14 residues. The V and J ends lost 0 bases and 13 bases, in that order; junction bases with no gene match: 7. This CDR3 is CASSYSMGTGGSFF. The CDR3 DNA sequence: TGTGCCAGCAGTTACTCGATGGGGACAGGGGGAAGTTTCTTT.

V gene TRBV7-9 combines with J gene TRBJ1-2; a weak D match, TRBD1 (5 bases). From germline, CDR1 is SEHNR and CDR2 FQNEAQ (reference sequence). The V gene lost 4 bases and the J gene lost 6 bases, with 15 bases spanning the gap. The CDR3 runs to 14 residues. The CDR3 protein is CASSSRDRFDGYTF. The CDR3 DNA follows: TGTGCCAGCAGCTCCAGGGATAGGTTCGATGGCTACACCTTC.

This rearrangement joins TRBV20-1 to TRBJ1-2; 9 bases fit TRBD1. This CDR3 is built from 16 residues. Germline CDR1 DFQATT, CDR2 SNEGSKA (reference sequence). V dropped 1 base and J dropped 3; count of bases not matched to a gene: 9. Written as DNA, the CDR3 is TGCAGTGCTAGAGTCCTCCTCACAGGGGGCGACTATGGCTACACCTTC. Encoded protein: CSARVLLTGGDYGYTF.

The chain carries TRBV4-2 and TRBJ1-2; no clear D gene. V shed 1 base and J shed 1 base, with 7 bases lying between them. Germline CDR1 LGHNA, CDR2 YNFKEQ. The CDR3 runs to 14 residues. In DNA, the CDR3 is TGTGCCAGCAGCCAAGCGGAGATTAACTATGGCTACACCTTC. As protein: CASSQAEINYGYTF.

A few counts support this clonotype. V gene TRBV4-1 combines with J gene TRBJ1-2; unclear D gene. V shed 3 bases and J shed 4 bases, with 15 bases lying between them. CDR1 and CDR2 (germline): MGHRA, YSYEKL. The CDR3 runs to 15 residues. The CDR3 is CASSQAGSSAYGYTF. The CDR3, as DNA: TGCGCCAGCAGCCAGGCCGGGTCTAGTGCCTATGGCTACACCTTC.

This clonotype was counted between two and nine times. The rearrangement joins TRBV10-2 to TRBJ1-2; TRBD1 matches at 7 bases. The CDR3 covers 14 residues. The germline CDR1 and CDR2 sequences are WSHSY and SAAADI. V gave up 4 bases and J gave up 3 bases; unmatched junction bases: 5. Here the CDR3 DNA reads TGCGCCAGCAGTGTAGGACAGGCGGACTATGGCTACACCTTC. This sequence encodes CASSVGQADYGYTF.

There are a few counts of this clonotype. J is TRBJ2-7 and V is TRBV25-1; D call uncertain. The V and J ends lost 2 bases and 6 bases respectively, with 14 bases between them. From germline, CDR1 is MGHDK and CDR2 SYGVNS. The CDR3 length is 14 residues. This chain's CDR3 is CASSEGRPALEQYF. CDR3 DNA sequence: TGTGCCAGCAGTGAAGGACGGCCGGCCCTCGAGCAGTACTTC.

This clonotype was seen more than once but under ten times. CDR3 amino acids: CASNPRQGRPTDTQYF. For the CDR3, the DNA is TGTGCCAGCAACCCTAGACAGGGGAGGCCCACAGATACGCAGTATTTT. V and J are TRBV7-8 and TRBJ2-3; 8 nucleotides match TRBD1. Germline values: CDR1 SGHVS, CDR2 FQNEAQ. V shed 7 bases and J 2 bases; nucleotides not matched to a gene: 11. CDR3 length equals 16 residues.

CDR3 region: CASSLGGQDGANTGELFF. CDR3 DNA sequence: TGTGCCAGCAGCTTAGGGGGACAGGACGGGGCGAACACCGGGGAGCTGTTTTTT. The rearrangement links TRBV7-8 to TRBJ2-2; TRBD1 matches at 8 bases. Trimming removed 1 base from V and 0 bases from J; junction bases left unmatched: 7. Germline CDR1 and CDR2: SGHVS and FQNEAQ. This CDR3 has 18 residues.

For the CDR3, the DNA is TGTGCCACCAGCACCCGACAGGGGAAAACCGGGGAGCTGTTTTTT. Its translation is CATSTRQGKTGELFF. This chain uses TRBV15 with TRBJ2-2, with 8 bases identical to TRBD1. The germline V gene encodes CDR1 LNHNV and CDR2 YYDKDF (reference sequence). The CDR3 consists of 15 residues. V lost 4 bases and J lost 5; bases outside the gene matches: 6.

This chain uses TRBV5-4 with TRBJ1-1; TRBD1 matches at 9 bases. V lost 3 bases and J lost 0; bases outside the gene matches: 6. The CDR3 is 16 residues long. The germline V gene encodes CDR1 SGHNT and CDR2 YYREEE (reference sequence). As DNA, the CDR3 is TGTGCCAGCAGCTCGATGGGACAGGGATTGAACACTGAAGCTTTCTTT. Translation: CASSSMGQGLNTEAFF.

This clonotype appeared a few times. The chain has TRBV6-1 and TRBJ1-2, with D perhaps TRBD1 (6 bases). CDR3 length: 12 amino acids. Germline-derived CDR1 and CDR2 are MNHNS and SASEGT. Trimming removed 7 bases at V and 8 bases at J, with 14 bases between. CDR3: CASTGGQRGYTF. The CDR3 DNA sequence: TGTGCCAGCACCGGGGGGCAGCGGGGCTACACCTTC.

The CDR3 protein is CASSDSNRGNSPLHF. CDR3 DNA: TGTGCCAGCAGTGACTCGAACAGGGGTAATTCACCCCTCCACTTT. This chain connects TRBV6-4 to TRBJ1-6; 7 bases match TRBD1. Trimming at V came to 0 bases and at J to 6 bases, leaving 2 bases not matched to a gene. The CDR3 totals 15 residues. Germline V gene data show CDR1 as MRHNA and CDR2 as SNTAGT.

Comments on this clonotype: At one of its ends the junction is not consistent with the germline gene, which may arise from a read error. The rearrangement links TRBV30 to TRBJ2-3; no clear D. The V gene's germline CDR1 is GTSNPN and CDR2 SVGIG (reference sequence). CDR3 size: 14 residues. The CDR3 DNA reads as TGTGCCTGGAGGGTGCCCCCCGGCACTGATACGCAGTATTTT. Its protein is CAWRVPPGTDTQYF.

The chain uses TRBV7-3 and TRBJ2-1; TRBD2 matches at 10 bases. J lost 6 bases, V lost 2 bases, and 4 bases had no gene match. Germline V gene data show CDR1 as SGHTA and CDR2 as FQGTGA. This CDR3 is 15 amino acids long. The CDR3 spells CASSLLAGDRNEQFF. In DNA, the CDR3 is TGTGCCAGCAGCTTACTAGCGGGAGACCGCAATGAGCAGTTCTTC. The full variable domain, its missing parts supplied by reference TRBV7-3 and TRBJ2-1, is GAGVSQTPSNKVTEKGKYVELRCDPISGHTALYWYRQSLGQGPEFLIYFQGTGAADDSGLPNDRFFAVRPEGSVSTLKIQRTERGDSAVYLCASSLLAGDRNEQFFGPGTRLTVL.

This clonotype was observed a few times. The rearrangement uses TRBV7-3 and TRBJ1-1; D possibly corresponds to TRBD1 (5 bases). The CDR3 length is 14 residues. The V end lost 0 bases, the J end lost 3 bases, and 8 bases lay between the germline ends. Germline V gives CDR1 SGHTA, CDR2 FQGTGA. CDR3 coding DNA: TGTGCCAGCAGCTTAACTGCGACAGACACTGAAGCTTTCTTT. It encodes CASSLTATDTEAFF.

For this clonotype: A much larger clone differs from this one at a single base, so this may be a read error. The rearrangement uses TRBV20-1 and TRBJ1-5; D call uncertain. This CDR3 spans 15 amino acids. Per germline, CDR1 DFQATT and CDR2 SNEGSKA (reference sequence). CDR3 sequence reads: CNARDMSYSNQPQHF. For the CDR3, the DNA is TGCAATGCTAGAGATATGAGCTATAGCAATCAGCCCCAGCATTTT.

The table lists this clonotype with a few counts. CDR3 bases: TGCAGTGCTAGATTTCGACAGGGGGTGCCCTCTGGAAACACCATATATTTT. It encodes CSARFRQGVPSGNTIYF. J is TRBJ1-3 and V is TRBV20-1; 9 bases match TRBD1. This CDR3 has 17 amino acids. Per the germline V gene, CDR1 is DFQATT and CDR2 is SNEGSKA (reference sequence). J gave up 0 bases and V 2 bases, and 8 bases lay outside the gene matches.

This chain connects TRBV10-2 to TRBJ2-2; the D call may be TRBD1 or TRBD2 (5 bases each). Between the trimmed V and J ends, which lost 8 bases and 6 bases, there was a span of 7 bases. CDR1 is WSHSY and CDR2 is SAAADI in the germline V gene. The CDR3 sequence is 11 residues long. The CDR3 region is CASRGAGELFF. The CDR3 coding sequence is TGCGCCAGCCGAGGGGCCGGGGAGCTGTTTTTT.

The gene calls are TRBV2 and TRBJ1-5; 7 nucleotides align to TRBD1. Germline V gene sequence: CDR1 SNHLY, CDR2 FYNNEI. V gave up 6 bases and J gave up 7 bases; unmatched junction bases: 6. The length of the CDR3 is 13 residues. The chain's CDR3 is CASRTGTRQPQHF. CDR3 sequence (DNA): TGTGCCAGCAGGACAGGGACTAGGCAGCCCCAGCATTTT.